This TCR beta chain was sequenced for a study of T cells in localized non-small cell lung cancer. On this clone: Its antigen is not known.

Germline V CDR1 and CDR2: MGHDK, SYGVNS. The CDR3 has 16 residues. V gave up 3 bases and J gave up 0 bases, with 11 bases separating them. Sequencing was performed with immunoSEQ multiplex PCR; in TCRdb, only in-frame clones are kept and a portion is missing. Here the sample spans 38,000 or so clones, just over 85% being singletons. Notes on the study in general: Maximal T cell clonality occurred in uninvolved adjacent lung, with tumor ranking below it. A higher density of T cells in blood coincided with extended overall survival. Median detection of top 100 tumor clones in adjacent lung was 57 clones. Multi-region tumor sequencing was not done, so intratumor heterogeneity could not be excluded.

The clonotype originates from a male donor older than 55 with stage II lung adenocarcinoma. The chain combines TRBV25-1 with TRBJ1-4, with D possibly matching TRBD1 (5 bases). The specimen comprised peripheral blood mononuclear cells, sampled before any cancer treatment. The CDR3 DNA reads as TGTGCCAGCAGTGATTCCCAGGGAGCAACTAATGAAAAACTGTTTTTT. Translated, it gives CASSDSQGATNEKLFF.